A selection of T cell receptor beta chains follows, all from one sample in a study of CD8 T cells in Susac syndrome. From the immunoSEQ multiplex PCR reads, TCRdb called clonotypes with MiXCR, one entry per CDR3 protein. The sample holds some 48,000 distinct CDR3 sequences; about 91% are singletons and the top ten take about 0.41%. The material sequenced was CD8+ T cells from PBMCs. All receptors derive from a human donor in good health. The conserved cysteine and the conserved F or W are not part of the CDR3 here. The D gene is left open where the match is weak. Clone size is not always given. Where it is, it says once, few, many or a class for expanded clones.

once | . | TRBV6-2/TRBV6-3 | ASCRNSRWEQY
. | TRBD2 | TRBV24-1 | ATSDYPGGPDEQF
few | . | TRBV5-6 | ASSLRRGREAF
. | . | TRBV5-1 | ASSLGQMMAGANVLT
. | . | TRBV11-2 | ASSLGQARRSYEQY
few | . | TRBV7-9 | ASSLAGKVGYGYT
. | . | TRBV6-2/TRBV6-3 | ASSYSRRGGETQY
. | . | TRBV4-3 | ASSRGPEVPYEQY
. | . | TRBV25-1 | ASGISREQF
. | . | TRBV13 | ASSSPGSYEQY
once | TRBD1 | TRBV5-1 | ASSLPGQGRGYT
. | TRBD2 | TRBV6-1 | ASLRTSGSHSYNEQF
. | . | TRBV30 | AWSSSPGARAEAF
. | . | TRBV7-9 | ASSEPGHSQPQH
. | . | TRBV29-1 | SVEDYYEQY
. | . | TRBV14 | ASSQGHTSYEQY
. | . | TRBV4-1 | ASSQEGSGIAKNIQY
. | . | TRBV4-1 | ASSQAPGTGANVLT
. | TRBD1 | TRBV7-2 | ASSLVAGQGVGEQY
. | TRBD2 | TRBV5-4 | ASSYGTSGSEQY
. | TRBD1 | TRBV27 | ASSYLGTAQETQY
. | TRBD1 | TRBV18 | ASSHSGQGNTEAF
. | TRBD2 | TRBV4-1 | ASSQGLAGIYEQY
. | . | TRBV27 | ASSLEQGNTEAF
. | TRBD2 | TRBV27 | ASSLYFLAGDPNEQF
once | . | TRBV6-5 | ASSYFAGPEQF
. | . | TRBV5-4 | ASSLAAEAF
. | TRBD1 | TRBV13 | ASSLFGTGLVTQY
. | . | TRBV20-1 | SARDNSVAVGRETQY